This T cell receptor beta chain was retrieved from a study of human T cells and chemical hapten exposure. Individual cDNA molecules received unique molecular identifiers in the library. Original data processing: With a range of about 23,224 to 750,000, the median per sample was about 92,000 TCRs. TCRdb processed the RACE reads anew with MiXCR; each CDR3 protein has one entry. TCRdb's processing, not the authors', yielded these V and J calls. The sample consists of 250,000 or so distinct CDR3 sequences, roughly 7.4% of them appearing once. Germline lookup yields CDR1 SGDLS and CDR2 YYNGEE. This CDR3 is built from 13 residues. The V and J ends lost 4 bases and 4 bases respectively, with 11 bases between them. The time point here: pre-sensitization, week 0. Stated treatment: therapeutic diphenylcyclopropenone sensitization with weekly scalp DPC. This clonotype was recorded a few times. Antigen unknown. Whole-study findings and limits: Among expanded TCRs, significantly more large CDR3 similarity clusters formed than among controls.

The sequence came from a man aged 18 to 30 with alopecia areata. Some clones in this sample may be carry-over from other donors' samples. This sequence joins TRBV9 and TRBJ1-2; perhaps TRBD1 as D (5 bases). The specimen comprised whole blood, sampled in connection with sensitization to the hapten diphenylcyclopropenone (DPC). The CDR3 bases are TGTGCCAGCAGCCTTCGACAGACCTATGGCTACACCTTC. Translated: CASSLRQTYGYTF.